The 21 T cell receptor beta chains reported below all come from one sample, sequenced in a study of blood T cell repertoires in COVID-19. Data came from immunoSEQ multiplex PCR; TCRdb stores just in-frame clones and leaves some out. This sample has about 80,000 clones, with around 79% found just once. Sequencing was performed on peripheral blood. The receptors originated from a man older than 75 with acute or convalescent COVID-19.

The gene calls are TRBV9 and TRBJ2-2, with a tentative D call TRBD1 (5 bases). Trimming left V 4 bases short and J 5 bases short, with 12 bases between. This CDR3 is built from 14 residues. CDR1 is SGDLS and CDR2 is YYNGEE in the germline V gene. The CDR3 spells CASSRAKGTGELFF. CDR3 bases: TGTGCCAGCAGCCGGGCCAAGGGGACCGGGGAGCTGTTTTTT.

The chain combines TRBV7-6 with TRBJ2-3; maybe TRBD1 (6 bases). The CDR3 loop spans 14 amino acids. CDR1 is SGHVS and CDR2 is FNYEAQ in the germline V gene. Trimming took off 1 base at V and 5 bases at J, with 10 bases between the two ends. CDR3 nucleotides: TGTGCCAGCAGCTTAGGAACAGGGCTAGATACGCAGTATTTT. It specifies CASSLGTGLDTQYF.

This clone has only a few counts. CDR3 sequence reads: CASSVRTGPSYNEQFF. CDR3 nucleotides: TGTGCCAGCAGCGTAAGGACAGGGCCCTCCTACAATGAGCAGTTCTTC. The chain joins TRBV14 to TRBJ2-1; 8 bases line up with TRBD1. Germline V CDR1 and CDR2: SGHDN, FVKESK. The V segment lost 5 bases and the J segment 0 bases; nucleotides outside the gene matches: 6. The CDR3 spans 16 residues.

The rearrangement links TRBV9 to TRBJ2-5, with D possibly TRBD2 on 6 matching bases. Between the trimmed V and J ends, which lost 1 base and 0 bases, there was a span of 16 bases. CDR3 length equals 17 residues. Germline loops: CDR1 SGDLS, CDR2 YYNGEE. This chain's CDR3 is CASSVQGGTYYQETQYF. CDR3 nucleotides: TGTGCCAGCAGCGTACAGGGTGGGACTTACTACCAAGAGACCCAGTACTTC.

This clone has just one count. The chain uses TRBV29-1 and TRBJ1-3; TRBD1 matches 7 bases. The V gene's germline CDR1 is SQVTM and CDR2 ANQGSEA. The CDR3 has 21 amino acids. The ends lost 1 base at V and 0 bases at J; junction bases unmatched: 21. The CDR3, as DNA: TGCAGCGTTGAAGTAAAAGGGGAGACAGGGCGCTTATCTAACTCTGGAAACACCATATATTTT. It is translated as CSVEVKGETGRLSNSGNTIYF.

The CDR3 reads CASSRSGLAADTQYF. CDR3 DNA sequence: TGTGCCAGCAGCCGATCCGGACTAGCGGCAGATACGCAGTATTTT. The rearrangement links TRBV13 to TRBJ2-3; 10 nucleotides match TRBD2. V gave up 5 bases and J gave up 4 bases; unmatched junction bases: 6. The CDR3 consists of 15 residues. Germline values: CDR1 PRHDT, CDR2 FYEKMQ (reference sequence).

In nucleotides, the CDR3 is TGTGCCAGCAGCGTAGTTACTAGCGGCGATGAGCAGTTCTTC. Protein product: CASSVVTSGDEQFF. The chain joins TRBV9 to TRBJ2-1; 8 nucleotides align to TRBD2. Losses at the gene ends were 0 bases for V and 8 bases for J; bases not matched to a gene: 4. Germline CDR1 is SGDLS and CDR2 is YYNGEE. The CDR3 runs 14 residues.

V usage is TRBV7-2 and J usage is TRBJ2-7, with a possible D match to TRBD1 (5 bases). The V end lost 5 bases, the J end lost 4 bases, and 9 bases lay between the germline ends. This CDR3 region has 12 residues. Germline lookup yields CDR1 SGHTA and CDR2 FQGNSA. CDR3 nucleotides: TGTGCCAGCAGCCCAGACAGATACGAGCAGTACTTC. Translating gives CASSPDRYEQYF.

The CDR3 DNA is TGTGCCAGCAGCTCCGAGAAGGGGTACAATGAGCAGTTCTTC. Amino acid sequence: CASSSEKGYNEQFF. This chain links TRBV6-2 or TRBV6-3 with TRBJ2-1; D is possibly TRBD1 (5 bases). The CDR3 is 14 amino acids. Deletions cut 6 bases from V and 4 bases from J, with 13 bases between. CDR1 MNHEY and CDR2 SVGEGT come from the germline V gene.

The V call is TRBV18, the J call TRBJ2-7; 7 nucleotides line up with TRBD1. This CDR3 spans 12 amino acids. V lost 3 bases, J lost 6 bases, and 2 bases stayed unmatched. The germline V gene has CDR1 KGHSH and CDR2 LQKENI. The CDR3 reads CASSPTGSEQYF. CDR3 bases: TGTGCCAGCTCACCGACAGGGTCCGAGCAGTACTTC.

This clone was detected once. The chain has TRBV3-1 (or the pseudogene TRBV3-2) and TRBJ1-6, with D possibly being TRBD1 (5 bases). This CDR3 region has 16 residues. Germline assignment: CDR1 LGHDT and CDR2 YNNKEL (reference sequence). Trimming pared 1 base from V and 2 bases from J, leaving 9 bases between. The CDR3, as DNA: TGTGCCAGCAGCCAAGCCCTGACAGCCTATAATTCACCCCTCCACTTT. It codes for CASSQALTAYNSPLHF.

V is TRBV18 and J is TRBJ1-5, with TRBD1 matching over 9 bases. V was pared by 1 base and J by 4 bases, with 2 bases of the junction left unmatched. This CDR3 has 15 amino acids. Germline-derived CDR1 and CDR2 are KGHSH and LQKENI. The CDR3 spells CASSPRDRVNQPQHF. The CDR3 DNA follows: TGTGCCAGCTCACCACGGGACAGGGTTAATCAGCCCCAGCATTTT.

The J gene is TRBJ2-3, the V gene TRBV11-3; 9 nucleotides line up with TRBD1. The germline CDR1 and CDR2 sequences are SGHNT and YENEEA. V trimming: 5 bases; J trimming: 2 bases; junction bases outside the gene matches: 5. This CDR3 spans 15 amino acids. The CDR3 DNA reads as TGTGCCAGCAGCCCCGGACAGGGGAACACAGATACGCAGTATTTT. It is translated as CASSPGQGNTDTQYF.

This clone was picked up one time. The chain couples TRBV19 to TRBJ2-1; 11 bases fit TRBD1. The germline CDR1 and CDR2 sequences are LNHDA and SQIVND (reference sequence). The CDR3 runs 17 residues. V shed 1 base, J shed 7 bases, and the junction held 9 bases outside the gene matches. The CDR3 nucleotides read TGTGCCAGTAGTATAGGGCTGCCGGGACAGGGGGGAAATGAGCAGTTCTTC. Translated, it gives CASSIGLPGQGGNEQFF.

The chain joins TRBV21-1 to TRBJ1-6; no check of the table's D call, TRBD1, against the DNA was made. TRBV21-1 has pseudogene status. The CDR3 covers 13 residues. CDR3 in DNA: TGTGCCAGCAGCAATAAGGGGAATTCACCCCTCCACTTT. This sequence encodes CASSNKGNSPLHF.

The sample holds one count of this clone. The J gene is TRBJ1-5, the V gene TRBV9; 11 nucleotides align to TRBD1. The CDR3 sequence is 17 residues long. V lost 4 bases and J lost 0; bases outside the gene matches: 6. Germline CDR1 SGDLS, CDR2 YYNGEE. Here the CDR3 reads CASSPGQGVDSNQPQHF. The DNA for the CDR3 is TGTGCCAGCAGCCCGGGACAGGGGGTCGATAGCAATCAGCCCCAGCATTTT.

Comments on this clone: Mismatch with germline at one junction end may stem from a read error. The chain carries TRBV18 and TRBJ1-3, with TRBD1 matching over 8 bases. The CDR3 length is 17 residues. Germline V lookup: CDR1 KGHSH, CDR2 LQKENI. The chain's CDR3 is CASSPQGGGASGNTIYF. The CDR3 DNA sequence: TGTGCCAGCTCCCCACAGGGGGGGGGAGCCTCTGGAAACACCATATATTTT.

V is TRBV27 and J is TRBJ1-2; 9 bases fit TRBD1. The junction had 9 bases not matched to a gene; V was cut back by 5 bases and J by 2 bases. The CDR3 extends over 16 amino acids. Germline-derived CDR1 and CDR2 are MNHEY and SMNVEV (reference sequence). Here the CDR3 reads CASSGGQGVVNYGYTF. In DNA, the CDR3 is TGTGCCAGCAGTGGGGGACAGGGCGTTGTGAACTATGGCTACACCTTC.

Here the CDR3 DNA reads TGTGCCAGCAGGGGGAGGGCCAGGCACACCGGGGAGCTGTTTTTT. Translation: CASRGRARHTGELFF. V gene TRBV5-8 combines with J gene TRBJ2-2; 7 positions agree with TRBD2. Germline CDR1 SGHTS, CDR2 YDEGEE. There are 15 residues in the CDR3. The junction had 7 bases not matched to a gene; V was cut back by 5 bases and J by 3 bases.

The V call is TRBV5-4, the J call TRBJ1-6; TRBD1 agrees at 8 bases. V dropped 4 bases and J dropped 10; count of bases not matched to a gene: 10. CDR1 and CDR2 from the germline V gene are SGHNT and YYREEE (reference sequence). The CDR3 runs to 15 residues. CDR3 protein: CASSPDRGLHSPLHF. Here the CDR3 DNA reads TGTGCCAGCAGCCCTGACAGGGGCCTTCACTCACCCCTCCACTTT. The full variable domain, its missing parts supplied by reference TRBV5-4 and TRBJ1-6, is ETGVTQSPTHLIKTRGQQVTLRCSSQSGHNTVSWYQQALGQGPQFIFQYYREEENGRGNFPPRFSGLQFPNYSSELNVNALELDDSALYLCASSPDRGLHSPLHFGNGTRLTVT.

The CDR3 DNA sequence: TGTGCCAGCTCAGGGGGCTATAATTCACCCCTCCACTTT. This translates into CASSGGYNSPLHF. The rearrangement links TRBV6-6 to TRBJ1-6; 7 bases are a match to TRBD1. V gave up 8 bases and J gave up 3 bases; unmatched junction bases: 1. Germline-derived CDR1 and CDR2 are MNHNY and SVGAGI (reference sequence). The CDR3 loop spans 13 amino acids.